These T cell receptor beta chains were read from a single sample in a study of circulating CD8 cells and anti-PD-1 response in melanoma. TCRdb re-analysed the reads in MiXCR, keeping a single row per CDR3 protein. The sample shows approximately 1,000 distinct CDR3 sequences, around a tenth of them seen only once. The specimen was CD8+ T cells from PBMCs, collected at baseline or after one month of anti-PD-1 therapy (not recorded which). These receptors originate from a human donor with melanoma. CDR3s include the opening cysteine and the closing phenylalanine or tryptophan. D genes are given only for firm matches. Only some rows state a clone size, as once, few, many or a class for expanded clones.

V gene,clone size,J gene,D gene,CDR3 protein,CDR3 DNA
TRBV20-1,-,TRBJ2-3,TRBD2,CSARDFEGLAGAQTTDTQYF,TGCAGTGCTAGAGATTTTGAGGGACTAGCGGGGGCCCAGACCACAGATACGCAGTATTTT
TRBV9,medium-sized,TRBJ2-7,TRBD2,CASSVAGGGSYEQYF,TGTGCCAGCAGCGTAGCTGGCGGGGGCTCCTACGAGCAGTACTTC
TRBV7-2,medium-sized,TRBJ2-3,-,CASSPTGTDTQYF,TGTGCCAGCAGCCCCACAGGGACGGATACGCAGTATTTT
TRBV5-6,-,TRBJ2-2,TRBD2,CASSSQGLAGVTGELFF,TGTGCCAGCAGCTCCCAAGGACTAGCGGGGGTGACCGGGGAGCTGTTTTTT
TRBV27,medium-sized,TRBJ1-2,-,CASSLSSGVEGYTF,TGTGCCAGCAGTTTATCGTCGGGGGTGGAGGGCTACACCTTC
TRBV7-2,medium-sized,TRBJ1-4,-,CASSWGRKASGYSTNEKLFF,TGTGCCAGCAGCTGGGGCAGGAAGGCCTCGGGGTACTCAACTAATGAAAAACTGTTTTTT
TRBV20-1,medium-sized,TRBJ2-7,-,CSARPGTGGNSYEQYF,TGCAGTGCTAGACCGGGAACCGGAGGGAATTCCTACGAGCAGTACTTC
TRBV7-3,medium-sized,TRBJ1-4,-,CASSLVLANEKLFF,TGTGCCAGCAGCTTAGTCCTGGCTAATGAAAAACTGTTTTTT
TRBV7-3,few,TRBJ2-3,-,CASSSSLAPPDTQYF,TGTGCCAGCAGCTCCTCACTAGCTCCGCCAGATACGCAGTATTTT
TRBV12-3/TRBV12-4,medium-sized,TRBJ2-7,-,CASSFFGSDEQYF,TGTGCCAGCAGTTTTTTCGGGTCGGACGAGCAGTACTTC
TRBV19,medium-sized,TRBJ2-7,TRBD1,CASSLTGGSYEQYF,TGTGCCAGTAGTTTAACAGGGGGCTCCTACGAGCAGTACTTC
TRBV30,medium-sized,TRBJ2-2,-,CAWSVHSTGELFF,TGTGCCTGGAGTGTACATTCCACCGGGGAGCTGTTTTTT
TRBV2,medium-sized,TRBJ2-7,-,CASSESPAPPSYF,TGTGCCAGCAGTGAATCCCCAGCACCCCCATCGTACTTC
TRBV19,medium-sized,TRBJ1-1,-,CASTTGNTEAFF,TGTGCCAGTACGACGGGGAACACTGAAGCTTTCTTT
TRBV19,medium-sized,TRBJ2-1,TRBD1,CASSSGGVGEQFF,TGTGCCAGTAGCTCAGGGGGTGTCGGTGAGCAGTTCTTC
TRBV19,-,TRBJ2-7,TRBD2,CASSTGTSFEQYF,TGTGCCAGTAGTACCGGGACTAGCTTCGAGCAGTACTTC
TRBV27,medium-sized,TRBJ2-3,-,CASTHEGDTQYF,TGTGCCAGCACCCACGAGGGAGATACGCAGTATTTT
TRBV12-5,medium-sized,TRBJ2-7,-,CASGLVEGLFYEQYF,TGTGCTAGTGGTTTGGTAGAGGGGCTGTTCTACGAGCAGTACTTC
TRBV19,-,TRBJ2-6,-,CASSWDPLSSGANVLTF,TGTGCCAGTTCGTGGGACCCCCTGAGCTCTGGGGCCAACGTCCTGACTTTC
TRBV5-1,few,TRBJ2-7,-,CASSLNYEQYF,TGCGCCAGCAGCTTAAACTACGAGCAGTACTTC
TRBV19,once,TRBJ2-3,-,CASSLDSSYEQYF,TGTGCCAGTAGTTTGGACAGCTCCTACGAGCAGTACTTT
TRBV20-1,medium-sized,TRBJ2-1,-,CSARDLGYEQFF,TGCAGTGCTAGAGATCTAGGGTATGAGCAGTTCTTC
TRBV7-2,medium-sized,TRBJ2-7,TRBD1,CASSQGDRAYEQYF,TGTGCCAGCAGCCAGGGGGACAGGGCCTACGAGCAGTACTTC
TRBV6-6,medium-sized,TRBJ2-2,-,CASSTTGELFF,TGTGCCAGCAGTACTACCGGGGAGCTGTTTTTT
TRBV19,medium-sized,TRBJ2-2,-,CASTPGTGELFF,TGTGCCAGTACTCCCGGCACCGGGGAGCTGTTTTTT
TRBV19,medium-sized,TRBJ2-1,-,CASSIDQPGVILNEQFF,TGTGCCAGTAGTATAGATCAGCCAGGGGTCATTTTAAATGAGCAGTTCTTC